These 9 T cell receptor beta chains came from one sample sequenced in a study of blood T cell repertoires in COVID-19. Assay: immunoSEQ multiplex PCR; the TCRdb copy retains only in-frame clones and omits some. The sample has about 140,000 clones, 88% seen once. The sample comprised peripheral blood. Receptors originate from a human donor with COVID-19, enrolled during active disease. The donor label of this sample is uncertain.

This clone appeared a single time. The chain has TRBV27 and TRBJ1-5, with 8 nucleotides matching TRBD1. V shed 10 bases, J shed 12 bases, and the junction held 20 bases outside the gene matches. The CDR3 has 15 amino acids. Per the germline V gene, CDR1 is MNHEY and CDR2 is SMNVEV (reference sequence). The CDR3: CATGRAGGLIARQHF. In nucleotides, the CDR3 is TGTGCCACCGGCCGGGCAGGGGGCTTAATTGCGCGCCAGCATTTT.

The chain joins TRBV5-1 to TRBJ1-4; no clear D. Between the trimmed V and J ends, which lost 4 bases and 5 bases, there was a span of 12 bases. Germline V lookup: CDR1 SGHRS, CDR2 YFSETQ. The CDR3 contains 14 residues. CDR3 sequence (DNA): TGCGCCAGCAGCAGGAGAGAACTAAATGAAAAACTGTTTTTT. Protein product: CASSRRELNEKLFF.

The chain employs TRBV6-2 or TRBV6-3 and TRBJ2-7; tentatively, D is TRBD2 (7 bases). The CDR3 contains 16 residues. The germline V and J ends were trimmed by 6 bases and 0 bases, with 18 bases remaining between them. CDR1 is MNHEY and CDR2 is SVGEGT in the germline V gene. In DNA, the CDR3 is TGTGCCAGCAGCTCAAGGGGGGGGTATATCTCCTACGAGCAGTACTTC. It is translated as CASSSRGGYISYEQYF.

This chain connects TRBV2 to TRBJ2-3; the match to TRBD1 covers 10 bases. Germline CDR1 is SNHLY and CDR2 is FYNNEI. V lost 0 bases and J lost 4; bases outside the gene matches: 4. The CDR3 runs 16 residues. The CDR3 loop is CASSEARTGGSDTQYF. In nucleotides, the CDR3 is TGTGCCAGCAGTGAAGCGCGGACAGGGGGATCAGATACGCAGTATTTT.

The chain carries TRBV9 and TRBJ2-1, with 10 bases matching TRBD1. The length of the CDR3 is 15 residues. Trimming took 0 bases from V and 7 from J; bases not matched to a gene: 4. CDR1 is SGDLS and CDR2 is YYNGEE in the germline V gene. The CDR3 sequence is CASSVVGTGVNEQFF. Here the CDR3 DNA reads TGTGCCAGCAGCGTAGTCGGGACAGGGGTTAATGAGCAGTTCTTC.

The rearrangement links TRBV4-1 to TRBJ2-1; TRBD2 matches 11 bases. There are 17 residues in the CDR3. Trimming at V came to 1 base and at J to 4 bases, leaving 6 bases not matched to a gene. Germline assignment: CDR1 MGHRA and CDR2 YSYEKL. CDR3 sequence: CASSQVPTSGDYNEQFF. CDR3 sequence (DNA): TGCGCCAGCAGCCAAGTCCCGACTAGCGGGGATTACAATGAGCAGTTCTTC.

This chain links TRBV28 with TRBJ2-5, with 10 bases that match TRBD1. The CDR3 is 14 amino acids. With 5 bases clipped from V and 4 bases from J, the junction kept 4 bases outside the gene matches. Germline CDR1 is MDHEN and CDR2 is SYDVKM. Written as DNA, the CDR3 is TGTGCCAGCAGTCTCAGACAGGGGGCAGAGACCCAGTACTTC. The encoded protein is CASSLRQGAETQYF.

CDR3: CASSLWTGMAGGYTF. The CDR3, as DNA: TGTGCCAGCAGTTTATGGACTGGGATGGCTGGCGGCTACACCTTC. The chain couples TRBV27 to TRBJ1-2; D gene unclear. The CDR3 is 15 amino acids. Germline assignment: CDR1 MNHEY and CDR2 SMNVEV (reference sequence). Deletions cut 1 base from V and 8 bases from J, with 17 bases between.

This sequence joins TRBV5-6 and TRBJ1-2; unclear D gene. Germline assignment: CDR1 SGHDT and CDR2 YYEEEE. V lost 0 bases, J lost 2 bases, and 14 bases lay in between. The CDR3 extends over 16 amino acids. CDR3 in DNA: TGTGCCAGCAGCTTGGCTGGCAGGAAGCTAAACTATGGCTACACCTTC. Amino acids: CASSLAGRKLNYGYTF.